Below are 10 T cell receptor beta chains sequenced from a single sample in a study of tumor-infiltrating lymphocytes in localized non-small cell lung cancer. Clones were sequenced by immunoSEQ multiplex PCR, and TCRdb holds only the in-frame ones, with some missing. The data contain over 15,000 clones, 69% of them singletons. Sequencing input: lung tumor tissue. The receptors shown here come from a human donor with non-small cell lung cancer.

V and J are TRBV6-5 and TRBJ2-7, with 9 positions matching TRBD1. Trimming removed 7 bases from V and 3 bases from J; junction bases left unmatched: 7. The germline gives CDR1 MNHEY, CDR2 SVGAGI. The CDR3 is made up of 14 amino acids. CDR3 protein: CASNPGQGYYEQYF. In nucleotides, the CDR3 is TGTGCCAGCAACCCAGGACAGGGGTACTACGAGCAGTACTTC.

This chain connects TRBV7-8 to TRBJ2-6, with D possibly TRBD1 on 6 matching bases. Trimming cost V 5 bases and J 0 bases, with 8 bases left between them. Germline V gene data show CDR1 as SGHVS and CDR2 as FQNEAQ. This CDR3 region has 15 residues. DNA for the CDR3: TGTGCCAGCAGCAGAGGGGGCTCTGGGGCCAACGTCCTGACTTTC. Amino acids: CASSRGGSGANVLTF.

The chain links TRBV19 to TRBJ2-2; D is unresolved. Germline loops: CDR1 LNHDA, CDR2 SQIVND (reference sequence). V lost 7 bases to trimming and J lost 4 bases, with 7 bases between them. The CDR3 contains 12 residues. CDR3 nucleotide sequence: TGTGCCAGTACCGAATTCACCGGGGAGCTGTTTTTT. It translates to CASTEFTGELFF. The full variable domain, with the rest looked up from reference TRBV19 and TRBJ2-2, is DGGITQSPKYLFRKEGQNVTLSCEQNLNHDAMYWYRQDPGQGLRLIYYSQIVNDFQKGDIAEGYSVSREKKESFPLTVTSAQKNPTAFYLCASTEFTGELFFGEGSRLTVL.

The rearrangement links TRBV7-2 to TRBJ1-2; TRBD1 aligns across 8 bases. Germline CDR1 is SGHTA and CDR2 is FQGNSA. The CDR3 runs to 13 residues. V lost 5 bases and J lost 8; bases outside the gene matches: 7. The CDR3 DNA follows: TGTGCCAGCAGCCAAGGACAGGGAGGCGGCTACACCTTC. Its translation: CASSQGQGGGYTF. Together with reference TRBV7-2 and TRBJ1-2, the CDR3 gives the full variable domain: GAGVSQSPSNKVTEKGKDVELRCDPISGHTALYWYRQSLGQGLEFLIYFQGNSAPDKSGLPSDRFSAERTGGSVSTLTIQRTQQEDSAVYLCASSQGQGGGYTFGSGTRLTVV.

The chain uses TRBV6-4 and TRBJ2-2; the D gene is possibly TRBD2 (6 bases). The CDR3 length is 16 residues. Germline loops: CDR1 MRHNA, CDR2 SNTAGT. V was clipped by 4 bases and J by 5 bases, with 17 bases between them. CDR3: CASSGDAEGVTGELFF. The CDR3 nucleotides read TGTGCCAGCAGTGGGGACGCGGAGGGAGTGACCGGGGAGCTGTTTTTT.

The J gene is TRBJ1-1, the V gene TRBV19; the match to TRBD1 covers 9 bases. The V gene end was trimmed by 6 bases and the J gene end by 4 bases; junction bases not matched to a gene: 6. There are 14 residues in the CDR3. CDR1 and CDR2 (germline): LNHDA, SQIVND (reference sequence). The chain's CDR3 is CASSRDREGTEAFF. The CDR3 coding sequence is TGTGCCAGTAGCCGGGACAGGGAGGGCACTGAAGCTTTCTTT.

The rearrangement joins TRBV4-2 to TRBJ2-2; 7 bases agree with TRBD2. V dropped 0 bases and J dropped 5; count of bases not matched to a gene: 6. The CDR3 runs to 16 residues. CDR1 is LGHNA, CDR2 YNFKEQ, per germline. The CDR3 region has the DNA TGTGCCAGCAGCCAAGATGAGGGAGGGCGGACCGGGGAGCTGTTTTTT. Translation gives CASSQDEGGRTGELFF.

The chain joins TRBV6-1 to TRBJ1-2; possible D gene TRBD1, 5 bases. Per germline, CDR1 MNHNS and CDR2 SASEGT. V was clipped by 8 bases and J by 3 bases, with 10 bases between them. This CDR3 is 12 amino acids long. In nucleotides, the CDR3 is TGTGCCAGCCGCACGGGGGACTATGGCTACACCTTC. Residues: CASRTGDYGYTF.

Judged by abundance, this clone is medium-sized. This CDR3 is CASSEHRGYNTGELFF. The CDR3 coding sequence is TGCGCCAGCAGTGAGCATAGGGGCTACAACACCGGGGAGCTGTTTTTT. The chain uses TRBV10-1 and TRBJ2-2; D is perhaps TRBD1 (5 bases). CDR1 is WNHNN and CDR2 is SYGVQD in the germline V gene (reference sequence). The V end was cut by 2 bases, the J end by 2 bases, with 12 bases between. This CDR3 has 16 residues.

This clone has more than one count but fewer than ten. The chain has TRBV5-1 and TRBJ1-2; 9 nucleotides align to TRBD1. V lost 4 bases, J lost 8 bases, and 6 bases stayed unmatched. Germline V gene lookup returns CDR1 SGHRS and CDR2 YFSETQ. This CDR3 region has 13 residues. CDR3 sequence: CASSEGQGGGYTF. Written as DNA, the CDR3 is TGCGCCAGCAGCGAGGGACAGGGAGGAGGCTACACCTTC.